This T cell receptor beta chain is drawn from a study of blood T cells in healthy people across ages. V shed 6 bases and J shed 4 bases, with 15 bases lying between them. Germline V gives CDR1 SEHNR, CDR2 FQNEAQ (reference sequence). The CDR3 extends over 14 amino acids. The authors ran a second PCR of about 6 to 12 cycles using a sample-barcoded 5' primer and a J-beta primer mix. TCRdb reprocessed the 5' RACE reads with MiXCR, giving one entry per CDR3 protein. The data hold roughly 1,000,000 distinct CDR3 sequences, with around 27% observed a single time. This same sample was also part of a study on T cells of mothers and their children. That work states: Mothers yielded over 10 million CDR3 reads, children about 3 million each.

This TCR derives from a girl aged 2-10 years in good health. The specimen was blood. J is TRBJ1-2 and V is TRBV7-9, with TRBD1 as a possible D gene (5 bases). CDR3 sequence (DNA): TGTGCCAGCAGGTCGACAGCTATCCTCTATGGCTACACCTTC. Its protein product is CASRSTAILYGYTF.